One TCR beta chain is described in this entry. Authors' analysis steps: Using reference gene primer amplification, nucleated cell counts were estimated. The repertoire was sequenced with immunoSEQ multiplex PCR; TCRdb's copy has only in-frame clones and lacks some. That table furnishes V, J and clone size, whereas the DNA furnished D and trimming. The top ten clones hold around 40% of a sample with under 150,000 clones, 80% to 85% of them seen once. This record belongs to a study of blood T cell repertoires in COVID-19. Study context: Samples came from the United States, Italy and Spain, spanning acute and convalescent COVID-19. Sample material is recorded as cDNA or gDNA derived from T cells, B-cell-depleted T cells, or PBMCs.

In germline, CDR1 is SGHTA, CDR2 FQGNSA. The CDR3 has 15 residues. V was pared by 2 bases and J by 3 bases, with 5 bases of the junction left unmatched. The sequencing input was peripheral blood. V usage is TRBV7-2 and J usage is TRBJ1-2; TRBD1 agrees at 8 bases. This TCR was sampled from a human donor in a cohort sampled during active COVID-19. CDR3 amino acids: CASSLFGQGDYGYTF. DNA for the CDR3: TGTGCCAGCAGCTTATTTGGACAGGGTGACTATGGCTACACCTTC.